The 7 T cell receptor beta chains below were found in one sample sequenced in a study of blood T cell repertoires in COVID-19. Method: immunoSEQ multiplex PCR; TCRdb's copy keeps in-frame clones and lacks some. The table lists 100,000 to 110,000 clones, 85% of them singletons, with roughly 12% in the top ten. The sample consisted of peripheral blood. The receptors shown here come from a human donor in a cohort sampled during active COVID-19.

This chain uses TRBV18 with TRBJ1-4; TRBD1 agrees at 10 bases. V shed 1 base and J 0 bases; nucleotides not matched to a gene: 2. This CDR3 region has 17 residues. Germline lookup yields CDR1 KGHSH and CDR2 LQKENI. CDR3 in amino acids: CASSPRDRGATNEKLFF. For the CDR3, the DNA is TGTGCCAGCTCACCACGGGACAGGGGTGCAACTAATGAAAAACTGTTTTTT.

This rearrangement joins TRBV11-2 to TRBJ1-6; 7 positions match TRBD1. In germline, CDR1 is SGHAT, CDR2 FQNNGV. The V segment lost 5 bases and the J segment 7 bases; nucleotides outside the gene matches: 8. There are 15 residues in the CDR3. CDR3 sequence (DNA): TGTGCCAGCAGCCAGACAGGGCAGTCAAATTCACCCCTCCACTTT. Protein: CASSQTGQSNSPLHF.

V gene TRBV7-2 combines with J gene TRBJ2-5; 8 bases line up with TRBD2. The CDR3 is 15 amino acids. The V segment lost 1 base and the J segment 4 bases; nucleotides outside the gene matches: 5. The germline CDR1 and CDR2 sequences are SGHTA and FQGNSA. The chain's CDR3 is CASSLEGLGGETQYF. The DNA for the CDR3 is TGTGCCAGCAGCTTAGAGGGACTAGGGGGAGAGACCCAGTACTTC.

The chain carries TRBV19 and TRBJ2-7, with 12 positions matching TRBD1. V trimming: 3 bases; J trimming: 4 bases; junction bases outside the gene matches: 10. Germline lookup yields CDR1 LNHDA and CDR2 SQIVND (reference sequence). The CDR3 is 17 amino acids. CDR3 amino acids: CASSMISGTGGDYEQYF. CDR3 sequence (DNA): TGTGCCAGTAGTATGATATCCGGGACAGGGGGCGATTACGAGCAGTACTTC.

V gene TRBV5-1 combines with J gene TRBJ2-1, with TRBD2 identical over 8 bases. V lost 5 bases to trimming and J lost 0 bases; unmatched junction nucleotides: 4. The CDR3 runs to 15 residues. The germline gives CDR1 SGHRS, CDR2 YFSETQ. Here the CDR3 reads CASSSGTSSYNEQFF. CDR3 DNA: TGCGCCAGCAGTTCCGGGACTAGCTCCTACAATGAGCAGTTCTTC. The variable domain in full, with the rest retrieved from reference TRBV5-1 and TRBJ2-1, is KAGVTQTPRYLIKTRGQQVTLSCSPISGHRSVSWYQQTPGQGLQFLFEYFSETQRNKGNFPGRFSGRQFSNSRSEMNVSTLELGDSALYLCASSSGTSSYNEQFFGPGTRLTVL.

The rearrangement links TRBV15 to TRBJ1-4; D gene uncertain. The ends were cut back, 4 bases at V and 7 bases at J, with 13 bases in the middle. The CDR3 sequence is 14 residues long. Germline V gene sequence: CDR1 LNHNV, CDR2 YYDKDF (reference sequence). CDR3 coding DNA: TGTGCCACCAGCATCACTGCGGTGGGTGAAAAACTGTTTTTT. This gives the protein CATSITAVGEKLFF.

DNA for the CDR3: TGCAGTGCGGGAGGACGGCGGGCCCAGTACTTC. It translates to CSAGGRRAQYF. The chain has TRBV20-1 and TRBJ2-5; D might be TRBD2 (6 bases). The CDR3 is made up of 11 amino acids. With 6 bases removed from V and 9 bases from J, the gap between germline ends came to 14 bases. From germline, CDR1 is DFQATT and CDR2 SNEGSKA (reference sequence).